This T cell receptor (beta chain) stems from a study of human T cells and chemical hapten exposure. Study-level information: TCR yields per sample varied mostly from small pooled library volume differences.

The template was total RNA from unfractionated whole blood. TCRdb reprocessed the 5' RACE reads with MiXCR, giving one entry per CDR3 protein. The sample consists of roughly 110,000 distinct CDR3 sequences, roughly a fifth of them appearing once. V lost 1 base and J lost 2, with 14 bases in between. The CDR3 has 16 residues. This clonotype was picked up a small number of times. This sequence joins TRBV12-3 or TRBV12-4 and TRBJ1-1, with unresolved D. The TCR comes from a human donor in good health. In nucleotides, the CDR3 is TGTGCCAGCAGTTTAGTCTTCGGAGGTGAAAACACTGAAGCTTTCTTT. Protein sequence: CASSLVFGGENTEAFF.